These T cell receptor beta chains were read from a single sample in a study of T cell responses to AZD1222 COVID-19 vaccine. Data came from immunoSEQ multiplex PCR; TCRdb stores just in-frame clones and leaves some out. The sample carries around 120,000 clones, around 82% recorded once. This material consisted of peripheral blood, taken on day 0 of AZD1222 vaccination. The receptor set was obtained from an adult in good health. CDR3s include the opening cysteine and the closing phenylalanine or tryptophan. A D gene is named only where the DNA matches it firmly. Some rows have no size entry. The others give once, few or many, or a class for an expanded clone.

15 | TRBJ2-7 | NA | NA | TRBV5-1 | CASSLEPGGIDEQYF | TGCGCCAGCAGCTTGGAGCCAGGGGGGATCGACGAGCAGTACTTC
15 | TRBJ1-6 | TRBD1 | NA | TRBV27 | CASSLRTGGESPLHF | TGTGCCAGCAGTTTGCGGACAGGGGGTGAGTCACCCCTCCACTTT
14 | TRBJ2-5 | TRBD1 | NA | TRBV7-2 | CASSLDRPGETQYF | TGTGCCAGCAGCTTGGACAGGCCGGGCGAGACCCAGTACTTC
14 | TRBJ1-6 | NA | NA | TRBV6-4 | CASSAGGDNSPLHF | TGTGCCAGCAGTGCCGGGGGGGATAATTCACCCCTCCACTTT
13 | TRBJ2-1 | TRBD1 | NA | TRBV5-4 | CASRLDRDNEQFF | TGTGCCAGCAGATTGGACAGGGACAATGAGCAGTTCTTC
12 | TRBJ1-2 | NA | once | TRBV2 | CASSLRGDGYTF | TGTGCCAGCAGCCTCAGGGGAGATGGCTACACCTTC
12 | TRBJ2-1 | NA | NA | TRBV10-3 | CAINGGSDEQFF | TGTGCCATCAATGGGGGCTCGGATGAGCAGTTCTTC
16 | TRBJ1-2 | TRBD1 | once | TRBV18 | CASSQDTGDYPYGYTF | TGTGCCAGCTCACAAGACACAGGGGACTACCCCTATGGCTACACCTTC
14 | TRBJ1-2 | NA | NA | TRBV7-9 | CASSFYRPQGGYTF | TGTGCCAGCAGCTTCTACAGGCCCCAGGGGGGCTACACCTTC
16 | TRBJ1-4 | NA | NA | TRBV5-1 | CASSLSRPATNEKLFF | TGCGCCAGCAGCTTGTCCAGGCCTGCAACTAATGAAAAACTGTTTTTT
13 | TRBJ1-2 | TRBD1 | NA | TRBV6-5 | CASRRDRVDGYTF | TGTGCCAGCAGACGGGACAGGGTGGATGGCTACACCTTC
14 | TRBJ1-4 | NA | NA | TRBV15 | CATSRGRANEKLFF | TGTGCCACCAGCAGGGGAAGAGCTAATGAAAAACTGTTTTTT
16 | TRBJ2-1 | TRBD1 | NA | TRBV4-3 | CASSQFAGGSYNEQFF | TGCGCCAGCAGCCAATTCGCAGGGGGCTCCTACAATGAGCAGTTCTTC
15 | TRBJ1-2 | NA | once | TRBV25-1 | CASSDRSGRNTGYTF | TGTGCCAGCAGTGACCGGTCCGGGCGCAACACTGGCTACACCTTC
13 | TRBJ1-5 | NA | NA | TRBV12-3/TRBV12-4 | CASSRQGPQPQHF | TGTGCCAGCAGCCGGCAGGGGCCTCAGCCCCAGCATTTT
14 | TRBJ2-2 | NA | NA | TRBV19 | CASRRTKDSEELFF | TGTGCCAGTAGACGGACAAAGGATAGCGAGGAGCTGTTTTTT
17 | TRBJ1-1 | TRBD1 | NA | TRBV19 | CASSIARGTGRNTEAFF | TGTGCCAGTAGTATAGCCCGCGGGACAGGGAGAAACACTGAAGCTTTCTTT
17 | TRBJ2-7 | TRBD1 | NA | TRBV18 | CASSPRLGGGSDNEQYF | TGTGCCAGCTCACCACGGTTAGGGGGCGGTTCTGATAACGAGCAGTACTTC
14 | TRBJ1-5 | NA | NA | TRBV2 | CASSASGGMQPQHF | TGTGCCAGCAGTGCGTCGGGGGGTATGCAGCCCCAGCATTTT
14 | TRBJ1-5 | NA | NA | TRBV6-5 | CASSLGGRNQPQHF | TGTGCCAGCAGTTTGGGGGGTCGCAATCAGCCCCAGCATTTT
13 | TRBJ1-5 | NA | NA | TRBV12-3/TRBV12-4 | CASSLGLAQPQHF | TGTGCCAGCAGTTTAGGGTTGGCTCAGCCCCAGCATTTT
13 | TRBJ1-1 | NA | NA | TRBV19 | CASSTAMNTEAFF | TGTGCCAGTAGTACAGCCATGAACACTGAAGCTTTCTTT
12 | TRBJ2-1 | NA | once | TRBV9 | CASSASYNEQFF | TGTGCCAGCAGCGCCTCATACAATGAGCAGTTCTTC
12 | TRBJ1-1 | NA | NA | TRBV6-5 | CASRETGARAFF | TGTGCCAGCAGGGAGACAGGAGCAAGAGCTTTCTTT